The 21 T cell receptor beta chains listed next were all sequenced from one sample in a study of cytomegalovirus exposure and HLA in healthy donors. The PCR was carried out with 60 Vbeta primers and 13 Jbeta primers. TCRdb's copy holds only in-frame clones and misses some; the assay was immunoSEQ multiplex PCR. The table includes some 130,000 clones, about 82% detected once. Sequenced sample: PBMCs. These receptors originate from a man in his thirties or forties in good health.

With respect to this clone: At one boundary the junction diverges from the germline segment, which might be a read error. The genes are TRBV7-9 and TRBJ2-1; 10 positions agree with TRBD2. The CDR3 has 16 amino acids. The germline gives CDR1 SEHNR, CDR2 FQNEAQ (reference sequence). CDR3 nucleotides: TGTTCCAGCAGCTCTGGTAGCGGGAGGATACACAATGAGCAGTTCTTC. It codes for CSSSSGSGRIHNEQFF.

This clone has a handful of counts. The sample has other DNA sequences that encode this CDR3 too. The J gene is TRBJ2-7, the V gene TRBV9, with 9 bases identical to TRBD2. CDR1 and CDR2 (germline): SGDLS, YYNGEE. Germline trimming cut 4 bases from V and 0 bases from J; bases unmatched to any gene: 2. The CDR3 loop spans 14 amino acids. The CDR3, as DNA: TGTGCCAGCAGCCCTAGCGGGGCCTCCTACGAGCAGTACTTC. It specifies CASSPSGASYEQYF.

This clone was counted between two and nine times. The junction does not match germline at one end; this may be a read error. CDR3 DNA: TGTTCCAGCAGCTTCCGGGATACGCAGTATTTT. Amino acids: CSSSFRDTQYF. The J gene is TRBJ2-3, the V gene TRBV7-9; no definite D call. This CDR3 has 11 amino acids. Per the germline V gene, CDR1 is SEHNR and CDR2 is FQNEAQ (reference sequence).

The chain employs TRBV7-6 and TRBJ1-1; 7 bases are shared with TRBD1. The ends lost 2 bases at V and 1 base at J; junction bases unmatched: 13. Per germline, CDR1 SGHVS and CDR2 FNYEAQ. The length of the CDR3 is 18 residues. CDR3 in DNA: TGTGCCAGCAGCTTATTCGTCACAACAGGGGCCCCGAACACTGAAGCTTTCTTT. Protein product: CASSLFVTTGAPNTEAFF.

The chain couples TRBV11-2 to TRBJ2-5; D perhaps matches TRBD1 (6 bases). Germline V gene lookup returns CDR1 SGHAT and CDR2 FQNNGV. V gave up 2 bases and J gave up 7 bases, with 14 bases separating them. The CDR3 contains 14 residues. The CDR3 sequence is CASSLSQGWGTQYF. The CDR3 coding sequence is TGTGCCAGCAGCTTATCCCAGGGGTGGGGGACCCAGTACTTC.

The chain employs TRBV9 and TRBJ2-1, with TRBD2 matching over 7 bases. V lost 0 bases to trimming and J lost 5 bases; unmatched junction nucleotides: 8. CDR3 length equals 16 residues. Germline lookup yields CDR1 SGDLS and CDR2 YYNGEE. CDR3 in DNA: TGTGCCAGCAGCGTAGCGGGCGGGAGCGAAAACAATGAGCAGTTCTTC. Its translation is CASSVAGGSENNEQFF.

The chain is built from TRBV4-1 and TRBJ2-5, with D possibly being TRBD2 (6 bases). The J call may be mistaken, given a closer DNA end match to TRBJ2-7. The CDR3 sequence is 14 residues long. In germline, CDR1 is MGHRA, CDR2 YSYEKL. The CDR3 loop is CASSPWAGNYEQYF. The CDR3 DNA is TGCGCCAGCAGCCCCTGGGCGGGGAACTACGAGCAGTACTTC.

This clone has just one count. This chain joins TRBV14 and TRBJ2-3, with D maybe TRBD2 (6 bases). CDR1 and CDR2 (germline): SGHDN, FVKESK. Trimming shortened V by 1 base and J by 2 bases, and 13 bases separated the two germline ends. The CDR3 runs to 16 residues. The CDR3 bases are TGTGCCAGCAGCCAAGTCGGAGGGGTTTCCACAGATACGCAGTATTTT. Residues: CASSQVGGVSTDTQYF.

In DNA, the CDR3 is TGCAGCGTTGATGGGCCCGGCTACGAGCAGTACTTC. Encoded protein: CSVDGPGYEQYF. V and J are TRBV29-1 and TRBJ2-7; no clear D gene. V lost 3 bases to trimming and J lost 3 bases, with 9 bases between them. The CDR3 extends over 12 amino acids. CDR1 is SQVTM and CDR2 is ANQGSEA in the germline V gene.

This chain uses TRBV28 with TRBJ2-7; 16 bases match TRBD2. Germline V gene lookup returns CDR1 MDHEN and CDR2 SYDVKM. Trimming removed 6 bases from V and 7 bases from J; junction bases left unmatched: 6. The CDR3 length is 15 residues. CDR3 DNA: TGTGCCAGCAGCCACGGGACTAGCGGGAGGGGTGAGCAGTACTTC. This translates into CASSHGTSGRGEQYF.

In this sample, this clone turned up a few times. V usage is TRBV5-1 and J usage is TRBJ2-7; a possible D gene is TRBD2 (6 bases). Trimming cost V 4 bases and J 10 bases, with 18 bases left between them. CDR1 and CDR2 from the germline V gene are SGHRS and YFSETQ. The CDR3 runs 13 residues. CDR3 bases: TGCGCCAGCAGCCCAGCCTCGGGAGCTCTCCAGTACTTC. It translates to CASSPASGALQYF.

J is TRBJ1-2 and V is TRBV11-3, with 7 bases lining up with TRBD1. Looked up from germline, CDR1 is SGHNT and CDR2 is YENEEA. V trimming: 5 bases; J trimming: 4 bases; junction bases outside the gene matches: 10. The CDR3 has 15 amino acids. The CDR3 DNA reads as TGTGCCAGCAGCCCCTCAGACAGGGTCGGCTATGGCTACACCTTC. It translates to CASSPSDRVGYGYTF.

The V call is TRBV6-5, the J call TRBJ1-1, with a weak D call TRBD1 (5 bases). Germline V gives CDR1 MNHEY, CDR2 SVGAGI. The CDR3 totals 12 residues. V was cut by 10 bases and J by 1 base, with 10 bases left in between. The CDR3 loop reads CATGGGNTEAFF. CDR3 sequence (DNA): TGTGCCACCGGGGGGGGGAACACTGAAGCTTTCTTT.

This chain connects TRBV5-1 to TRBJ2-3; D not certain. The CDR3 has 15 residues. Trimming took off 0 bases at V and 1 base at J, with 9 bases between the two ends. CDR1 and CDR2 (germline): SGHRS, YFSETQ. CDR3 sequence reads: CASSLAPTGTDTQYF. CDR3 coding DNA: TGCGCCAGCAGCTTGGCCCCGACTGGCACAGATACGCAGTATTTT.

This clone was recorded a few times. V gene TRBV7-2 combines with J gene TRBJ2-3, with 8 bases fitting TRBD2. Germline V gene lookup returns CDR1 SGHTA and CDR2 FQGNSA. V lost 3 bases to trimming and J lost 6 bases; unmatched junction nucleotides: 8. The CDR3 extends over 15 amino acids. Here the CDR3 reads CASSFYAGGGDTQYF. The CDR3 nucleotides read TGTGCCAGCAGCTTCTACGCGGGAGGTGGGGATACGCAGTATTTT.

Written as DNA, the CDR3 is TGTGCCAGCAGTCCCGGGGGGGTCGGTGAAGCTTTCTTT. Protein: CASSPGGVGEAFF. The rearrangement links TRBV28 to TRBJ1-1; a weak D match, TRBD1 (5 bases). The germline V gene encodes CDR1 MDHEN and CDR2 SYDVKM. The CDR3 is 13 amino acids. V gave up 5 bases and J gave up 7 bases, with 14 bases separating them.

This clone has a single count. This chain joins TRBV7-9 and TRBJ2-7, with D possibly TRBD2 on 6 matching bases. From germline, CDR1 is SEHNR and CDR2 FQNEAQ (reference sequence). Trimming shortened V by 5 bases and J by 4 bases, and 15 bases separated the two germline ends. The CDR3 sequence is 14 residues long. For the CDR3, the DNA is TGTGCCAGCAGCCTCGGGACTCTTTCATACGAGCAGTACTTC. Amino acids: CASSLGTLSYEQYF.

V usage is TRBV5-5 and J usage is TRBJ1-3; D unclear. Trimming removed 3 bases from V and 0 bases from J, with 13 bases in between. The CDR3 covers 16 residues. The germline V gene encodes CDR1 SGHKS and CDR2 YYEKEE (reference sequence). CDR3 residues: CASSSGGTSSGNTIYF. The CDR3 nucleotides are TGTGCCAGCAGCTCGGGAGGTACAAGCTCTGGAAACACCATATATTTT.

The chain recombines TRBV2 with TRBJ1-6; the D is unclear. Germline CDR1 is SNHLY and CDR2 is FYNNEI. V lost 6 bases to trimming and J lost 7 bases, with 10 bases between them. The CDR3 totals 13 residues. This CDR3 reads CASRADLNSPLHF. The CDR3 DNA is TGTGCCAGCAGGGCGGATTTGAATTCACCCCTCCACTTT.

The chain employs TRBV11-2 and TRBJ2-5; D possibly corresponds to TRBD1 (6 bases). V shed 5 bases and J shed 4 bases, with 17 bases lying between them. CDR3 length: 15 amino acids. CDR1 and CDR2 from the germline V gene are SGHAT and FQNNGV. This CDR3 is CASSGSLGQGETQYF. In DNA, the CDR3 is TGTGCCAGCAGCGGCAGCTTGGGACAAGGAGAGACCCAGTACTTC. The full variable domain, in which reference TRBV11-2 and TRBJ2-5 provide the parts outside the CDR3, is EAGVAQSPRYKIIEKRQSVAFWCNPISGHATLYWYQQILGQGPKLLIQFQNNGVVDDSQLPKDRFSAERLKGVDSTLKIQPAKLEDSAVYLCASSGSLGQGETQYFGPGTRLLVL.

The chain links TRBV30 to TRBJ2-3, with a tentative D call TRBD1 (6 bases). CDR1 and CDR2 from the germline V gene are GTSNPN and SVGIG (reference sequence). There are 13 residues in the CDR3. V gave up 4 bases and J gave up 4 bases, with 12 bases separating them. The CDR3 protein is CAWNPGAADTQYF. Written as DNA, the CDR3 is TGTGCCTGGAACCCAGGGGCGGCAGATACGCAGTATTTT.